This passage covers 8 T cell receptor beta chains from one sample sequenced in a study of identical twins. Each CDR3 protein gets one entry after TCRdb re-called the 5' RACE reads with MiXCR. The sample has roughly 700,000 distinct CDR3 sequences, 8.6% seen once. The sample was also linked to a second study, of yellow fever vaccine responses in identical twins.

Sequencing was performed on PBMCs. The receptors originated from a woman aged 18-30 years in good health.

This clonotype showed up just a few times. The chain joins TRBV4-1 to TRBJ2-1; a possible D gene is TRBD2 (6 bases). Germline values: CDR1 MGHRA, CDR2 YSYEKL. Trimming cost V 4 bases and J 2 bases, with 12 bases left between them. CDR3 length: 15 amino acids. The CDR3 loop reads CASSPVGGTYNEQFF. In DNA, the CDR3 is TGCGCCAGCAGCCCAGTCGGCGGGACCTACAATGAGCAGTTCTTC.

The V call is TRBV20-1, the J call TRBJ2-5; D is undetermined. The germline CDR1 and CDR2 sequences are DFQATT and SNEGSKA (reference sequence). The CDR3 is 13 amino acids. Trimming stripped 1 base from V and 3 bases from J, with 9 bases between. CDR3 residues: CSARASTKETQYF. The CDR3 DNA sequence: TGCAGTGCTAGAGCAAGTACAAAAGAGACCCAGTACTTC.

A word on this clonotype: A read error may produce the germline difference seen at one junction end. The chain employs TRBV6-2 or TRBV6-3 and TRBJ2-6, with D possibly matching TRBD1 (6 bases). The CDR3 loop spans 13 amino acids. Per germline, CDR1 MNHEY and CDR2 SVGEGT. DNA for the CDR3: TGTGCCGGCAGGGGATCTGGGGCCAACGTCCTGACTTTC. As protein: CAGRGSGANVLTF.

CDR3 nucleotides: TGTGCCACCAGCAGAGGCGGGGACCTAAGCTCCTACGAGCAGTACTTC. Translated, it gives CATSRGGDLSSYEQYF. The V gene is TRBV15, the J gene TRBJ2-7; D possibly corresponds to TRBD2 (6 bases). Germline V gene data show CDR1 as LNHNV and CDR2 as YYDKDF (reference sequence). The V and J ends lost 1 base and 0 bases respectively, with 13 bases between them. The CDR3 totals 16 residues.

In its sample, this clonotype was seen a few times. This chain connects TRBV7-2 to TRBJ2-1; 13 bases line up with TRBD2. The CDR3 totals 15 residues. Trimming took 5 bases from V and 5 from J; bases not matched to a gene: 3. Germline V gene data show CDR1 as SGHTA and CDR2 as FQGNSA. This CDR3 is CASSRLAGGHNEQFF. CDR3 bases: TGTGCCAGCAGCCGACTAGCGGGAGGTCACAATGAGCAGTTCTTC.

V usage is TRBV28 and J usage is TRBJ2-7, with TRBD1 matching over 7 bases. The CDR3 has 15 residues. The V segment lost 6 bases and the J segment 1 base; nucleotides outside the gene matches: 9. Looked up from germline, CDR1 is MDHEN and CDR2 is SYDVKM. CDR3 in DNA: TGTGCCAGCAGCAGGGGACAGCTGGGGTCCTACGAGCAGTACTTC. Residues: CASSRGQLGSYEQYF.

The chain recombines TRBV19 with TRBJ2-4; possibly TRBD1 or TRBD2 for D (5 bases each). Trimming stripped 4 bases from V and 0 bases from J, with 16 bases between. The CDR3 runs to 17 residues. Germline CDR1 LNHDA, CDR2 SQIVND (reference sequence). For the CDR3, the DNA is TGTGCCAGTAGTAGGATACGGGACGGAGAAGCCAAAAACATTCAGTACTTC. Its protein is CASSRIRDGEAKNIQYF.

The V gene is TRBV20-1, the J gene TRBJ1-6, with D possibly TRBD1 on 5 matching bases. This CDR3 has 12 amino acids. V was trimmed by 6 bases and J by 7 bases, leaving 10 bases between them. In germline, CDR1 is DFQATT, CDR2 SNEGSKA (reference sequence). The CDR3 is CSAREGNSPLHF. For the CDR3, the DNA is TGCAGTGCCCGAGAGGGGAATTCACCCCTCCACTTT.